This TCR beta chain was sequenced during a study of T cells after yellow fever vaccination. At the level of the study: The fractions with low cell numbers were processed using SMART-Seq v4 Ultra Low Input.

Study findings and constraints: Post-booster samples contained most primary-vaccination clones (just under 98% CD4, about 87% CD8).

TCRdb called the 5' RACE reads again in MiXCR, with one record for every CDR3 protein. This sample has just under 600,000 distinct CDR3 sequences, with roughly 13% found just once. This clonotype was detected ten times or more. The antigen is unknown. CDR1 SNHLY and CDR2 FYNNEI come from the germline V gene. The germline V and J ends were trimmed by 7 bases and 5 bases, with 18 bases remaining between them. The CDR3 is made up of 15 amino acids. The sequence was obtained from a young man who received the YFV17D yellow fever vaccine. V is TRBV2 and J is TRBJ2-1; D may correspond to TRBD1 or TRBD2 (5 bases each). The material was PBMCs, obtained on the day of the yellow fever booster vaccination. CDR3: CASTVEGYADNEQFF. As DNA, the CDR3 is TGTGCCAGCACAGTAGAGGGGTATGCGGACAATGAGCAGTTCTTC.